The 20 T cell receptor beta chains listed next were all sequenced from one sample in a study of blood T cell repertoires in COVID-19. Method: immunoSEQ multiplex PCR; TCRdb's copy keeps in-frame clones and lacks some. The table records around 150,000 clones, 70% to 85% of them present only once. The sample was peripheral blood. The receptors originated from a woman at least 80 years old with acute or convalescent COVID-19.

The V gene is TRBV7-2, the J gene TRBJ2-3; D call uncertain. Germline assignment: CDR1 SGHTA and CDR2 FQGNSA. The CDR3 has 14 residues. Trimming removed 1 base from V and 5 bases from J, with 10 bases in between. The CDR3 sequence is CASSLGLARDTQYF. In nucleotides, the CDR3 is TGTGCCAGCAGCTTAGGATTAGCAAGAGATACGCAGTATTTT.

The CDR3 protein is CASSYGGLAAYEQYF. DNA of the CDR3: TGTGCCAGCAGTTACGGGGGACTAGCTGCCTACGAGCAGTACTTC. This rearrangement joins TRBV6-2 or TRBV6-3 to TRBJ2-7; 9 positions agree with TRBD2. The germline CDR1 and CDR2 sequences are MNHEY and SVGEGT. The CDR3 covers 15 residues. Trimming took 2 bases from V and 2 from J; bases not matched to a gene: 4.

This clone was counted only a few times. This chain joins TRBV7-2 and TRBJ1-2; D call uncertain. CDR1 is SGHTA, CDR2 FQGNSA, per germline. V was shortened by 4 bases and J by 0 bases, with 6 bases between the two germline ends. This CDR3 is 13 amino acids long. CDR3 nucleotide sequence: TGTGCCAGCAGCTCGGACTCTAACTATGGCTACACCTTC. Translation gives CASSSDSNYGYTF.

The chain is built from TRBV6-6 and TRBJ2-1, with TRBD2 identical over 10 bases. The CDR3 contains 16 residues. Trimming cost V 6 bases and J 0 bases; bases outside gene matches: 5. The germline CDR1 and CDR2 sequences are MNHNY and SVGAGI (reference sequence). This CDR3 is CASSPLAGTSYNEQFF. CDR3 coding DNA: TGTGCCAGCAGCCCACTAGCGGGAACCTCCTACAATGAGCAGTTCTTC.

This chain uses TRBV12-3 or TRBV12-4 with TRBJ1-4, with D uncertain. Trimming stripped 3 bases from V and 7 bases from J, with 3 bases between. The CDR3 is 11 residues long. CDR3 sequence (DNA): TGTGCCAGCAGTTTCTCTGAAAAACTGTTTTTT. Its protein product is CASSFSEKLFF.

The rearrangement uses TRBV6-5 and TRBJ1-1, with 9 bases identical to TRBD1. V shed 7 bases and J 4 bases; nucleotides not matched to a gene: 10. The CDR3 has 15 residues. Germline V CDR1 and CDR2: MNHEY, SVGAGI. Written as DNA, the CDR3 is TGTGCCAGCAAGGGACAGGGACGTATGAGCACTGAAGCTTTCTTT. Protein sequence: CASKGQGRMSTEAFF.

This clone was observed many times. The V gene is TRBV2, the J gene TRBJ2-1; 16 bases agree with TRBD2. Germline V gene data show CDR1 as SNHLY and CDR2 as FYNNEI. V shed 2 bases, J shed 16 bases, and the junction held 8 bases outside the gene matches. This CDR3 contains 15 residues. The CDR3 loop is CASSETGLAGGRKFF. CDR3 DNA: TGTGCCAGCAGTGAAACGGGACTAGCGGGAGGGCGAAAATTCTTC.

A few counts support this clone. The chain employs TRBV5-6 and TRBJ1-2; 8 positions agree with TRBD1. This CDR3 is built from 16 residues. The germline gives CDR1 SGHDT, CDR2 YYEEEE. Trimming took 0 bases from V and 4 from J; bases not matched to a gene: 8. For the CDR3, the DNA is TGTGCCAGCAGCTTGGCCCAGGGGGCGCTGGGCTATGGCTACACCTTC. It translates to CASSLAQGALGYGYTF.

The rearrangement uses TRBV4-1 and TRBJ1-1; D perhaps matches TRBD1 (5 bases). V was trimmed by 1 base and J by 3 bases, leaving 9 bases between them. Per the germline V gene, CDR1 is MGHRA and CDR2 is YSYEKL. This CDR3 region has 14 residues. The CDR3 sequence is CASSQVGEYTEAFF. In DNA form, the CDR3 reads TGCGCCAGCAGCCAAGTAGGGGAATACACTGAAGCTTTCTTT.

J is TRBJ2-5 and V is TRBV13, with D possibly being TRBD1 (6 bases). The length of the CDR3 is 16 residues. V lost 5 bases to trimming and J lost 5 bases, with 21 bases between them. The germline V gene encodes CDR1 PRHDT and CDR2 FYEKMQ (reference sequence). The CDR3 reads CASSPPGWDKAETQYF. CDR3 coding DNA: TGTGCCAGCAGCCCCCCAGGTTGGGACAAAGCGGAGACCCAGTACTTC.

The chain links TRBV2 to TRBJ2-1; 11 positions match TRBD2. The germline gives CDR1 SNHLY, CDR2 FYNNEI. The V and J ends lost 10 bases and 5 bases, in that order; junction bases with no gene match: 7. There are 14 residues in the CDR3. CDR3 sequence: CATHGTSGNNEQFF. For the CDR3, the DNA is TGTGCCACCCACGGGACTAGCGGAAACAATGAGCAGTTCTTC. The complete variable domain, with remaining parts taken from reference TRBV2 and TRBJ2-1, reads EPEVTQTPSHQVTQMGQEVILRCVPISNHLYFYWYRQILGQKVEFLVSFYNNEISEKSEIFDDQFSVERPDGSNFTLKIRSTKLEDSAMYFCATHGTSGNNEQFFGPGTRLTVL.

In this sample, this clone turned up once. V gene TRBV7-2 combines with J gene TRBJ1-5, with D hard to call. Germline V gene sequence: CDR1 SGHTA, CDR2 FQGNSA. Trimming shortened V by 1 base and J by 0 bases, and 13 bases separated the two germline ends. This CDR3 spans 17 amino acids. The CDR3 protein is CASSLGVGYYSNQPQHF. CDR3 bases: TGTGCCAGCAGCTTAGGCGTAGGTTACTATAGCAATCAGCCCCAGCATTTT. The complete variable domain, with remaining parts taken from reference TRBV7-2 and TRBJ1-5, reads GAGVSQSPSNKVTEKGKDVELRCDPISGHTALYWYRQSLGQGLEFLIYFQGNSAPDKSGLPSDRFSAERTGGSVSTLTIQRTQQEDSAVYLCASSLGVGYYSNQPQHFGDGTRLSIL.

The chain has TRBV30 and TRBJ1-4, with D unclear. V was cut by 2 bases and J by 12 bases, with 16 bases left in between. CDR3 length: 13 amino acids. Germline CDR1 is GTSNPN and CDR2 is SVGIG (reference sequence). The CDR3 sequence: CAWSHGTVWELFF. DNA of the CDR3: TGTGCCTGGAGTCATGGAACAGTGTGGGAACTGTTTTTT.

Only a few counts were recorded for this clone. The chain recombines TRBV7-8 with TRBJ2-7; D gene ambiguous. This CDR3 is 14 amino acids long. Per germline, CDR1 SGHVS and CDR2 FQNEAQ. The V gene lost 0 bases and the J gene lost 4 bases, with 10 bases spanning the gap. Written as DNA, the CDR3 is TGTGCCAGCAGCTTAGCCATCGACTCTTACGAGCAGTACTTC. The encoded protein is CASSLAIDSYEQYF. Supplemented by reference TRBV7-8 and TRBJ2-7, the full variable domain reads GAGVSQSPRYKVAKRGQDVALRCDPISGHVSLFWYQQALGQGPEFLTYFQNEAQLDKSGLPSDRFFAERPEGSVSTLKIQRTQQEDSAVYLCASSLAIDSYEQYFGPGTRLTVT.

Written as DNA, the CDR3 is TGTGCCAGCAGCTTAGAGGGGGAACTAGCGGGAGTAAGATCAGGGCAGTTCTTC. Amino acid sequence: CASSLEGELAGVRSGQFF. The V call is TRBV7-2, the J call TRBJ2-1, with 11 positions matching TRBD2. V trimming: 1 base; J trimming: 12 bases; junction bases outside the gene matches: 17. Germline assignment: CDR1 SGHTA and CDR2 FQGNSA. This CDR3 spans 18 amino acids.

The chain joins TRBV10-3 to TRBJ1-6, with D uncertain. Germline CDR1 ENHRY, CDR2 SYGVKD. This CDR3 comprises 13 residues. Trimming stripped 10 bases from V and 6 bases from J, with 13 bases between. CDR3 nucleotides: TGTGCCACGGGAGTCGGCAGTAATTCACCCCTCCACTTT. Its translation: CATGVGSNSPLHF.

The V and J genes are TRBV5-1 and TRBJ1-5; TRBD1 matches 7 bases. This CDR3 is 14 amino acids long. Germline assignment: CDR1 SGHRS and CDR2 YFSETQ. Trimming removed 4 bases from V and 7 bases from J; junction bases left unmatched: 8. CDR3 nucleotides: TGCGCCAGCAGCCCGGGACAGCCGGGACAGCCCCAGCATTTT. Translation: CASSPGQPGQPQHF. The variable domain in full, with the rest retrieved from reference TRBV5-1 and TRBJ1-5, is KAGVTQTPRYLIKTRGQQVTLSCSPISGHRSVSWYQQTPGQGLQFLFEYFSETQRNKGNFPGRFSGRQFSNSRSEMNVSTLELGDSALYLCASSPGQPGQPQHFGDGTRLSIL.

This clone has a handful of counts. This chain uses TRBV28 with TRBJ2-1; D perhaps matches TRBD1 (5 bases). V shed 5 bases and J shed 0 bases, with 8 bases lying between them. The CDR3 is 14 residues long. Germline assignment: CDR1 MDHEN and CDR2 SYDVKM. The CDR3 spells CASSRQISYNEQFF. The DNA for the CDR3 is TGTGCCAGCAGTCGACAGATCTCCTACAATGAGCAGTTCTTC.

The chain joins TRBV7-9 to TRBJ1-1; 7 bases align to TRBD1. There are 14 residues in the CDR3. Germline CDR1 SEHNR, CDR2 FQNEAQ (reference sequence). J lost 4 bases, V lost 6 bases, and 8 bases had no gene match. CDR3 loop: CASSNNRGTTEAFF. The CDR3 bases are TGTGCCAGCAGTAATAACAGGGGTACCACTGAAGCTTTCTTT.

This chain connects TRBV7-9 to TRBJ2-3; 12 bases map to TRBD2. CDR1 and CDR2 from the germline V gene are SEHNR and FQNEAQ (reference sequence). With 5 bases clipped from V and 2 bases from J, the junction kept 8 bases outside the gene matches. The CDR3 sequence is 17 residues long. The chain's CDR3 is CASSPGTSGWSTDTQYF. In nucleotides, the CDR3 is TGTGCCAGCAGCCCCGGGACTAGCGGGTGGTCCACAGATACGCAGTATTTT.